The rows below give T cell receptor beta chains drawn from one sample of a study of T cell responses to AZD1222 COVID-19 vaccine. Assay: immunoSEQ multiplex PCR; the TCRdb copy retains only in-frame clones and omits some. The sample consists of more than 100,000 clones, about 90% of them appearing once. Source: peripheral blood, taken on day 0 of AZD1222 vaccination. The receptors derive from an adult in good health. Both conserved end residues are part of each CDR3. The D gene is left open where the match is weak. Rows give clone size only sometimes, using once, few, many, or a class for an expanded clone.

j_call | clone_size | v_call | d_call | cdr3_nt | cdr3_aa
TRBJ1-2 | NA | TRBV6-4 | NA | TGTGCCAGCAGGGACGATGGGTCTGGGGTTTATGGCTACACCTTC | CASRDDGSGVYGYTF
TRBJ1-5 | once | TRBV28 | NA | TGTGCCAGCAGCCCCCGTATGGGCCATCAGCCCCAGCATTTT | CASSPRMGHQPQHF
TRBJ2-2 | NA | TRBV5-1 | TRBD2 | TGCGCCAGCAGCTTGGCCGGCCTAGCGGCGAACACCGGGGAGCTGTTTTTT | CASSLAGLAANTGELFF
TRBJ2-3 | NA | TRBV5-1 | TRBD2 | TGCGCCAGCAGTCCAGGGACTAGCTCAGATACGCAGTATTTT | CASSPGTSSDTQYF
TRBJ1-1 | NA | TRBV13 | NA | TGTGCCAGCAGTGGTGGTCAGAACACTGAAGCTTTCTTT | CASSGGQNTEAFF
TRBJ1-2 | NA | TRBV7-9 | NA | TGTGCCAGCAGCTTAAGTCAGGATGGCTACACCTTC | CASSLSQDGYTF
TRBJ1-5 | NA | TRBV11-2 | NA | TGTGCCAGCAGCTTCCCGGGACGTCTTAGCAATCAGCCCCAGCATTTT | CASSFPGRLSNQPQHF
TRBJ2-3 | NA | TRBV7-2 | NA | TGTGCCAGCAGCTTAGGGAGGGGAGATACGCAGTATTTT | CASSLGRGDTQYF
TRBJ2-7 | NA | TRBV19 | NA | TGTGCCAGTAGTGCCAGACAGGTACTACCCGAATTCTACGAGCAGTACTTC | CASSARQVLPEFYEQYF
TRBJ2-1 | NA | TRBV7-3 | TRBD1 | TGTGCCAGCAGCCCCGGGGGACAGGGTTTTGATGAGCAGTTCTTC | CASSPGGQGFDEQFF
TRBJ2-7 | NA | TRBV19 | TRBD2 | TGTGCCAGTAGTCCCCGGACTAGCGGGAGGGCATTGGGAGGCGAGCAGTACTTC | CASSPRTSGRALGGEQYF
TRBJ1-3 | NA | TRBV9 | NA | TGTGCCAGCAGCCATGACACCGGGGGACCTAAGGTTAGAAACACCATATATTTT | CASSHDTGGPKVRNTIYF
TRBJ2-2 | NA | TRBV24-1 | NA | TGTGCCACCAGGCCGGGGGTACGCACCGGGGAGCTGTTTTTT | CATRPGVRTGELFF
TRBJ2-5 | NA | TRBV5-4 | TRBD2 | TGTGCCAGCAGCTTACTAGCGGGACGCCAAGAGACCCAGTACTTC | CASSLLAGRQETQYF
TRBJ1-2 | NA | TRBV5-1 | NA | TGCGCCAGCAGCTTGGACGGTACTAACTATGGCTACACCTTC | CASSLDGTNYGYTF
TRBJ1-1 | NA | TRBV7-9 | NA | TGTGCCAGCAGCCACAAGGGGTCCATGAACACTGAAGCTTTCTTT | CASSHKGSMNTEAFF
TRBJ1-2 | NA | TRBV4-3 | TRBD1 | TGCGCCAGCAGCTCCCAATTGGGGGGACAGGGAGGCTATGGCTACACCTTC | CASSSQLGGQGGYGYTF
TRBJ1-5 | once | TRBV25-1 | NA | TGTGCCAGCAGTGAATCGGGAAATCAGCCCCAGCATTTT | CASSESGNQPQHF
TRBJ1-1 | NA | TRBV9 | NA | TGTGCCAGCAGCGGGGGGACCGCCGGTGCTGAAGCTTTCTTT | CASSGGTAGAEAFF
TRBJ1-1 | NA | TRBV9 | NA | TGTGCCAGCAGCGGAGGGAGAGAGGTCACTGAAGCTTTCTTT | CASSGGREVTEAFF
TRBJ2-3 | NA | TRBV28 | TRBD2 | TGTGCCAGCAGTTCCACGGGGGGAAACACAGATACGCAGTATTTT | CASSSTGGNTDTQYF
TRBJ2-7 | NA | TRBV25-1 | NA | TGTGCCAGCAGTGAATACGGAGGGGGTTACGAGCAGTACTTC | CASSEYGGGYEQYF
TRBJ1-2 | NA | TRBV11-1 | NA | TGTGCCAGCAGCTTTAATGGAAACTATGGCTACACCTTC | CASSFNGNYGYTF
TRBJ2-1 | NA | TRBV21-1 | NA | TGTGCCAGCAGCACCCTAGCCCTTAGGGTATCGCGCCAGAGCTCCTACAATGAGCAGTTCTTC | CASSTLALRVSRQSSYNEQFF
TRBJ1-2 | few | TRBV29-1 | NA | TGCAGCGTTGATGTAGTAGGGGGAGATGGCTACACCTTC | CSVDVVGGDGYTF
TRBJ1-5 | NA | TRBV25-1 | NA | TGTGCCAGCAGTGAATCAGGAACTCAGCCCCAGCATTTT | CASSESGTQPQHF
TRBJ2-7 | NA | TRBV28 | NA | TGTGCCAGCAGTTTAACCGAGCAGTACTTC | CASSLTEQYF
TRBJ2-5 | NA | TRBV27 | TRBD1 | TGTGCCAGCAGTTTGGGGACAGGGGTTTTGGAGACCCAGTACTTC | CASSLGTGVLETQYF
TRBJ2-5 | NA | TRBV11-3 | NA | TGTGCCAGCAGCACCAGTGGCCTGGAGACCCAGTACTTC | CASSTSGLETQYF
TRBJ1-6 | NA | TRBV19 | TRBD1 | TGTGCCAGCACCGGGACAGAAACCTCACCCCTCCACTTT | CASTGTETSPLHF
TRBJ2-1 | NA | TRBV11-3 | TRBD1 | TGTGCCAGCAGCTCGCGACAGGGGGACTACAATGAGCAGTTCTTC | CASSSRQGDYNEQFF
TRBJ1-6 | NA | TRBV6-5 | NA | TGTGCCAGCAGCCAAACCCCAGGCCCCCTCCACTTT | CASSQTPGPLHF
TRBJ1-2 | NA | TRBV7-2 | NA | TGTGCCAGCGGGGAAAGGGACACCTATGGCTACACCTTC | CASGERDTYGYTF
TRBJ1-2 | NA | TRBV6-5 | TRBD1 | TGTGCCAGCAGTTCACAGACAGGGGGGATCTATGGCTACACCTTC | CASSSQTGGIYGYTF
TRBJ2-7 | NA | TRBV7-2 | NA | TGTGCCAGCAGCTTACTTCGCGGATCCTACGAGCAGTACTTC | CASSLLRGSYEQYF
TRBJ1-5 | few | TRBV30 | NA | TGTGCCTGGAGTGCCGCAGAAGGGAAACAGCCCCAGCATTTT | CAWSAAEGKQPQHF
TRBJ2-3 | NA | TRBV19 | NA | TGTGCCAGTGCGTCATATACCAGTAGCACAGATACGCAGTATTTT | CASASYTSSTDTQYF
TRBJ2-3 | NA | TRBV7-9 | NA | TGTGCCAGCAGCTTAGAAGGAGATACGCAGTATTTT | CASSLEGDTQYF
TRBJ2-5 | NA | TRBV29-1 | TRBD2 | TGCAGCTCTCAGGCAGTAGCGGGGGGTCAAGAGACCCAGTACTTC | CSSQAVAGGQETQYF
TRBJ1-2 | NA | TRBV5-1 | TRBD1 | TGCGCCAGCAGCTTGGTCACAGGGGGCGACTATGGCTACACCTTC | CASSLVTGGDYGYTF
TRBJ2-5 | once | TRBV6-5 | NA | TGTGCCAGCAGTTACGGGCTAGCGTTGGAGACCCAGTACTTC | CASSYGLALETQYF
TRBJ1-2 | NA | TRBV19 | NA | TGTGCCAGTATGGGCGCGGGCGGCTATGGCTACACCTTC | CASMGAGGYGYTF
TRBJ1-2 | NA | TRBV20-1 | NA | TGCAGTGCGGAGTCGAACTATGGCTACACCTTC | CSAESNYGYTF
TRBJ2-1 | few | TRBV18 | TRBD2 | TGTGCCAGCTCACTAGCGGGAGGCAACGACAATGAGCAGTTCTTC | CASSLAGGNDNEQFF
TRBJ1-2 | NA | TRBV5-6 | NA | TGTGCCAGCACCTACGGGACTGAGTATGGCTACACCTTC | CASTYGTEYGYTF
TRBJ2-2 | NA | TRBV6-2/TRBV6-3 | TRBD1 | TGTGCCAGCAGTTACTCGACAGGGGACACCGGGGAGCTGTTTTTT | CASSYSTGDTGELFF
TRBJ1-2 | NA | TRBV6-6 | NA | TGTGCCAGCAGTGCAGAGTCCAGTAGTGGCTACACCTTC | CASSAESSSGYTF
TRBJ1-1 | NA | TRBV7-2 | NA | TGTGCCAGCAGCTCGAGGGTGGGGGAAACTGAAGCTTTCTTT | CASSSRVGETEAFF
TRBJ1-5 | few | TRBV18 | NA | TGTGCCAGCTCACCTTCCGATCAGCCCCAGCATTTT | CASSPSDQPQHF
TRBJ2-1 | NA | TRBV6-2/TRBV6-3 | NA | TGTGCCAGCAGTTACTCGATTTTAGGGGGGGACTCGAGCGGGATATACAATGAGCAGTTCTTC | CASSYSILGGDSSGIYNEQFF